This is a list of T cell receptor beta chains from one sample in a study of patients and donors after allogeneic stem cell transplantation. TCRdb itself ran the RT-PCR reads through MiXCR, one entry per CDR3 protein. Of roughly 880,000 distinct CDR3 sequences listed, over 15% were seen once; the top ten hold 6%. Sequenced sample: blood, either unsorted or a sorted T cell fraction (not recorded which). The origin of the receptors is a human donor who was either an allogeneic HSCT recipient or a stem cell or donor lymphocyte infusion donor (not recorded which). It is not recorded whose cells these are; they may come from a transplant donor. The CDR3 runs from the conserved cysteine through the conserved F or W.

>TRBV4-2|TRBJ1-1
CASSQGQESAEAFF
>TRBV5-1|TRBJ1-1
CASSRKDRRNTEAFF
>TRBV28|TRBJ1-6
CASSLGLQLNSPLHF
>TRBV20-1|TRBJ1-1
CSASPGKGWSSTEAFF
>TRBV7-8|TRBJ2-1
CASTTYPQGNSYNEQFF
>TRBV7-9|TRBJ2-1
CASSSPGLADYNEQFF
>TRBV5-6|TRBJ2-2
CASSSWIIDGTNTGELFF
>TRBV7-9|TRBJ2-6
CASSLTSGANVLTF
>TRBV20-1|TRBJ2-7
CSARDRGRGYEQYF
>TRBV5-5|TRBJ2-3
CASSWEGARTDTQYF
>TRBV7-3|TRBJ2-1
CASSSSSGGYNEQFF
>TRBV20-1|TRBJ2-1
CSAPTAVPPYNEQFF
>TRBV12-3/TRBV12-4|TRBJ2-2
CASSWLGGMNTGELFF
>TRBV15|TRBJ2-7
CATSLPGDYYEQYF
>TRBV29-1|TRBJ1-2
CSGAHWDNYGYTF
>TRBV29-1|TRBJ2-2
CSAQLGHYTGELFF
>TRBV4-3|TRBJ2-1
CASSQERGAGNNEQFF
>TRBV18|TRBJ1-3
CASSPGADGNTIYF
>TRBV4-1|TRBJ2-5
CASSQISPGETQYF
>TRBV7-4|TRBJ1-1
CASSSSRFEAFF
>TRBV6-1|TRBJ1-4
CASGTGTVLNEKLFF
>TRBV4-1|TRBJ1-2
CASSQVGQYGYTF
>TRBV6-2/TRBV6-3|TRBJ1-1
CASSHGPEGSTEAFF
>TRBV19|TRBJ2-1
CASSMGLAGGASYNEQFF
>TRBV4-1|TRBJ1-2
CASSQDVGYSGYTF
>TRBV20-1|TRBJ2-7
CSARDRTGSYEQYF
>TRBV6-2/TRBV6-3|TRBJ1-5
CASTQGWSNQPQHF
>TRBV20-1|TRBJ2-1
CSASLTPYNEQFF
>TRBV4-2|TRBJ2-6
CASSPLAGGSGANVLTF
>TRBV4-2|TRBJ2-1
CASSQDPPGHGVEEQFF
>TRBV4-3|TRBJ2-7
CASSQDMGQGSYEQYF
>TRBV6-5|TRBJ2-7
CASSYSGTPGGYEQYF
>TRBV3-1|TRBJ2-1
CASSLGLAGVLNEQFF
>TRBV7-9|TRBJ1-6
CASTRSRGRGSPLHF
>TRBV5-6|TRBJ2-3
CASSLGGGSPDTQYF
>TRBV4-3|TRBJ2-2
CASSQGTGVATGELFF
>TRBV27|TRBJ2-3
CASTPRNVDTQYF
>TRBV5-1|TRBJ2-1
CASADRRLGRHEQFF
>TRBV7-9|TRBJ2-3
CASSLLAGPDTQYF
>TRBV4-3|TRBJ2-5
CASSQDRTIQETQYF
>TRBV20-1|TRBJ1-6
CSASEARSGNSPLHF
>TRBV20-1|TRBJ2-7
CSASPRYEQYF
>TRBV5-1|TRBJ1-1
CASSLAGQGVTEAFF
>TRBV20-1|TRBJ2-2
CSARVETKTGELFF
>TRBV7-2|TRBJ2-1
CASRSGLALHEQFF
>TRBV29-1|TRBJ1-2
CSVDKREHGYTF
>TRBV5-1|TRBJ2-3
CASSLVVTSGTTDTQYF
>TRBV11-3|TRBJ2-1
CASSALAGGGNEQFF
>TRBV5-1|TRBJ2-1
CASSSAGFQYNEQFF
>TRBV6-2/TRBV6-3|TRBJ2-7
CASSTGTPYYEQYF
>TRBV4-1|TRBJ2-7
CASSPPMSTEQYF
>TRBV27|TRBJ1-5
CASGDLGLLDQPQHF
>TRBV6-1|TRBJ2-7
CASSRQGARSYEQYF
>TRBV4-3|TRBJ2-7
CASSQADSYEQYF